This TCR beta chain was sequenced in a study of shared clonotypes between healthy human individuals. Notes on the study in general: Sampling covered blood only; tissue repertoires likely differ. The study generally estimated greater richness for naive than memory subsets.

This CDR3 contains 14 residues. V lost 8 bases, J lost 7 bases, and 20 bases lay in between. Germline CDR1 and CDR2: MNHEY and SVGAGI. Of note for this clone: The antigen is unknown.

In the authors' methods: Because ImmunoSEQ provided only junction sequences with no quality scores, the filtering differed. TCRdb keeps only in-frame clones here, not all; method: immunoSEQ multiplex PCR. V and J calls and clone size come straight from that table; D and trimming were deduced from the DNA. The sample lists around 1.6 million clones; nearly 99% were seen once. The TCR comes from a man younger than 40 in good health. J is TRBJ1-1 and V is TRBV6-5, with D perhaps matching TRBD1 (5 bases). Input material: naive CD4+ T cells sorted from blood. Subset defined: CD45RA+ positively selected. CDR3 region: CASLPSMTELEAFF. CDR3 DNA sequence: TGTGCCAGCTTACCCTCAATGACAGAACTTGAAGCTTTCTTT.